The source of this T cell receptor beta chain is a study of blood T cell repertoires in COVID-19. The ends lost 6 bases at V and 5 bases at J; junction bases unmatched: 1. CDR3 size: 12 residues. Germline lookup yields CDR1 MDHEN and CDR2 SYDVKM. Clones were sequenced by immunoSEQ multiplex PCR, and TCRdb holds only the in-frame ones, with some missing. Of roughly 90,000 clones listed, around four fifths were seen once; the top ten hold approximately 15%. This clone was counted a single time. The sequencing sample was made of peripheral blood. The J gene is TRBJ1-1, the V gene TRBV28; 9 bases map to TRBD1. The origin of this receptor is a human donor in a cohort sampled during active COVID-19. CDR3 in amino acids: CASRTGGTEAFF. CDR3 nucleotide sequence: TGTGCCAGCAGGACAGGGGGGACTGAAGCTTTCTTT.